This T cell receptor beta chain was found in a study of spatial heterogeneity in lung cancer. MiXCR was run by TCRdb on the 5' RACE reads, yielding one entry per CDR3 protein. The sample shows some 10,000 distinct CDR3 sequences, approximately 15% of them seen only once. Time point indicated: sample taken at primary tumor resection. Unsorted whole RNA samples from tumor, nontumor lung or frozen PBMC were sequenced. V shed 6 bases and J shed 7 bases, with 20 bases lying between them. The CDR3 contains 15 residues. Looked up from germline, CDR1 is SGHTS and CDR2 is YDEGEE. The source of this sequence is a male donor with early-stage non-small cell lung cancer. The chain is built from TRBV5-8 and TRBJ2-1, with D perhaps TRBD2 (7 bases). The source was PBMCs, collected at surgery. The CDR3 bases are TGTGCCAGCATCATTAGGCAGGGGAGGGGAAATGAGCAGTTCTTC. As protein: CASIIRQGRGNEQFF.